These 10 T cell receptor beta chains were sequenced from one sample in a study of blood T cell repertoires in COVID-19. Some clones are missing from TCRdb's copy, which holds only in-frame ones; the method was immunoSEQ multiplex PCR. The sample holds approximately 480,000 clones, approximately 90% seen once. Input material: PBMCs or T cells enriched from blood (not recorded which). The receptors originated from a woman under 30 who had recovered from COVID-19.

The genes are TRBV28 and TRBJ2-3; 14 positions match TRBD2. CDR3 length equals 17 residues. V gave up 11 bases and J gave up 3 bases; unmatched junction bases: 13. Germline CDR1 reads MDHEN; CDR2 reads SYDVKM. The CDR3 region is CASRQPTSGGVTDTQYF. In DNA form, the CDR3 reads TGTGCCTCCCGACAACCGACTAGCGGGGGGGTGACAGATACGCAGTATTTT.

This clone was seen only once. This rearrangement joins TRBV23-1 to TRBJ1-2; the match to TRBD1 covers 12 bases. TRBV23-1 belongs to the ORF category, with a function that is uncertain. The CDR3 sequence is 17 residues long. The junction had 11 bases not matched to a gene; V was cut back by 3 bases and J by 6 bases. CDR3 in DNA: TGCGCCAGCAGTCAGCCCCAGGGACAGGGGGCGAAGGATGGCTACACCTTC. Amino acids: CASSQPQGQGAKDGYTF.

To note about this clone: This sample includes further DNA sequences coding for the same CDR3. This chain connects TRBV7-2 to TRBJ1-1; D unclear. CDR1 is SGHTA and CDR2 is FQGNSA in the germline V gene. Trimming pared 5 bases from V and 1 base from J, leaving 8 bases between. The CDR3 has 13 amino acids. CDR3 residues: CASSPGRNTEAFF. CDR3 in DNA: TGTGCCAGCAGCCCAGGCCGGAACACTGAAGCTTTCTTT.

The chain links TRBV9 to TRBJ2-7, with D unclear. Trimming shortened V by 4 bases and J by 2 bases, and 13 bases separated the two germline ends. Germline V gene lookup returns CDR1 SGDLS and CDR2 YYNGEE. The CDR3 runs 14 residues. The CDR3 here is CASSLGLEAYEQYF. CDR3 nucleotides: TGTGCCAGCAGCCTCGGATTAGAGGCCTACGAGCAGTACTTC.

This clone was counted a single time. This sequence joins TRBV3-1 (or the pseudogene TRBV3-2) and TRBJ2-3, with a weak D call TRBD2 (7 bases). There are 15 residues in the CDR3. Germline loops: CDR1 LGHDT, CDR2 YNNKEL (reference sequence). V gave up 0 bases and J gave up 3 bases, with 10 bases separating them. CDR3 DNA sequence: TGTGCCAGCAGCCAAGAAAGGGGGGGGACAGATACGCAGTATTTT. Amino acid sequence: CASSQERGGTDTQYF.

About this clone itself: This CDR3 is also generated by other DNA sequences in the sample. This chain uses TRBV5-4 with TRBJ2-5; 9 bases are a match to TRBD2. V lost 2 bases, J lost 1 base, and 0 bases stayed unmatched. Germline V CDR1 and CDR2: SGHNT, YYREEE (reference sequence). The CDR3 has 14 amino acids. CDR3 DNA: TGTGCCAGCAGCTTAGCGGGGGGCCAAGAGACCCAGTACTTC. Translated, it gives CASSLAGGQETQYF.

This rearrangement joins TRBV11-2 to TRBJ1-2; tentatively, D is TRBD1 (6 bases). The germline gives CDR1 SGHAT, CDR2 FQNNGV. CDR3 length: 12 residues. The V gene lost 5 bases and the J gene lost 7 bases, with 11 bases spanning the gap. CDR3 amino acids: CASSNPRGGYTF. The CDR3 DNA reads TGTGCCAGCAGCAATCCCAGGGGTGGCTACACCTTC.

The chain recombines TRBV5-5 with TRBJ2-1, with TRBD2 matching 10 bases. The CDR3 is made up of 17 amino acids. V lost 1 base, J lost 8 bases, and 12 bases stayed unmatched. Germline lookup yields CDR1 SGHKS and CDR2 YYEKEE (reference sequence). CDR3 protein: CASSLISGGAVRDEQFF. DNA for the CDR3: TGTGCCAGCAGCTTGATCAGCGGGGGGGCCGTCCGGGATGAGCAGTTCTTC.

The chain carries TRBV6-2 or TRBV6-3 and TRBJ2-7, with D maybe TRBD2 (5 bases). Germline loops: CDR1 MNHEY, CDR2 SVGEGT. The CDR3 covers 18 residues. V gave up 0 bases and J gave up 3 bases, with 21 bases separating them. As DNA, the CDR3 is TGTGCCAGCAGTTACTCCAGGACTTCGATAAGAGGAGGCTACGAGCAGTACTTC. The encoded protein is CASSYSRTSIRGGYEQYF.

A remark on this clone: The sample carries other DNA sequences with the same CDR3. This chain links TRBV10-3 with TRBJ1-1; tentative D call: TRBD1 (6 bases). Trimming removed 6 bases from V and 0 bases from J, with 11 bases in between. Per germline, CDR1 ENHRY and CDR2 SYGVKD. The CDR3 has 14 residues. In DNA form, the CDR3 reads TGTGCCATCAGACCCGGGACAATGAACACTGAAGCTTTCTTT. Amino acids: CAIRPGTMNTEAFF.